The clone carrying this TCR beta chain was detected many times. Its matching antigen is unknown. Researchers prepared the TCRbeta library using unique molecular identifiers, the study reports. Each CDR3 protein gets one entry after TCRdb re-called the PCR reads with MiXCR. The table records hundreds of thousands of distinct CDR3 sequences, about 9.5% of them present only once. The CDR3 is 12 amino acids. V was pared by 4 bases and J by 5 bases, with 6 bases between. From germline, CDR1 is ENHRY and CDR2 SYGVKD. The sample is drawn from a study of T-cell reconstitution after alpha-beta-depleted transplantation in children. Whole-study findings and limits: The study traced high day-60 TCRbeta diversity in some patients to surviving recipient T cells and thymic progenitors.

The source was PBMCs, collected before TCRalphabeta/CD19-depleted stem cell transplant. This receptor was obtained from a boy in the first two years of life with acute myeloid leukemia, due to receive a stem cell transplant. J is TRBJ2-1 and V is TRBV10-3, with D hard to call. This chain's CDR3 is CAISATDNEQFF. The CDR3 DNA follows: TGTGCCATCAGTGCTACGGACAATGAGCAGTTCTTC.